Listed below are T cell receptor beta chains from one sample, sequenced in a study of metastatic and nonmetastatic thyroid tumors. TCRdb redid the clone calls on the PCR reads using MiXCR. This repertoire shows 15,000 to 20,000 clones, roughly a third found once; its top ten account for approximately 7%. The material sequenced was tumor tissue. The origin of the receptors is a female donor with papillary thyroid cancer or a benign thyroid nodule (not recorded which). Some clones in this sample may be carry-over from other donors' samples. The CDR3 runs from the conserved cysteine through the conserved F or W. Each record gives: J gene, V gene, D gene, clone size, CDR3 DNA, CDR3 protein. The D gene is left open where the match is weak. Clone size, where shown, is once, few, many, or a class for clones that have expanded.

TRBJ2-4	TRBV10-1	.	medium-sized	TGCGCCAGCAGTGACAGAGAACTAGCCAAAAACATTCAGTACTTC	CASSDRELAKNIQYF
TRBJ2-1	TRBV5-1	TRBD2	.	TGCGCCCGCAGCTTGACTAGCGTGCGATCCTACAATGAGCAGTTCTTC	CARSLTSVRSYNEQFF
TRBJ2-7	TRBV28	.	few	TGTGCCAGCTGGGCCGGAGAGTTATCCTACGAGCAGTACTTC	CASWAGELSYEQYF
TRBJ2-3	TRBV9	TRBD2	medium-sized	TGTGCCAGCAGCGCCGGGACTAGCGTAACAGATACGCAGTATTTT	CASSAGTSVTDTQYF
TRBJ2-7	TRBV5-1	.	medium-sized	TGCGCCAGCAGCGAGGGGAGTTCCTACGAGCAGTACTTC	CASSEGSSYEQYF
TRBJ2-7	TRBV6-1	.	few	TGTGCCAGCAGCGACGGTGTCCCCTCGGGGGAGCAGTACTTC	CASSDGVPSGEQYF
TRBJ2-7	TRBV6-1	.	.	TGTGCCAGCAGTCGGGGAGACGAGCAGTACTTC	CASSRGDEQYF
TRBJ2-7	TRBV7-8	TRBD2	medium-sized	TGTGCCAGCAGCCCAATAGCGGGGGCCCCCTGGGCCGAGCAGTACTTC	CASSPIAGAPWAEQYF
TRBJ2-7	TRBV5-4	TRBD1	.	TGTGCCAGCAGCCGCACCGGGACAGGGAATTACGAGCAGTACTTC	CASSRTGTGNYEQYF
TRBJ2-1	TRBV6-5	.	many	TGTGCCAGCAGTTACTCGGGGGCGGATGAGCAGTTCTTC	CASSYSGADEQFF
TRBJ1-6	TRBV6-1	.	.	TGTGCCAGCAGCCTACAAGGGGGGGCCTATAATTCACCCCTCCACTTT	CASSLQGGAYNSPLHF
TRBJ2-5	TRBV20-1	.	medium-sized	TGCAGTGCTAGAGATTCCCGGACTCATAAAGAGACCCAGTACTTC	CSARDSRTHKETQYF
TRBJ2-5	TRBV4-1	.	medium-sized	TGCGCCAGCAGCCAAGGGCTCTGGGGGAGGGAGACCCAGTACTTC	CASSQGLWGRETQYF
TRBJ1-3	TRBV3-2	.	many	TGTGCCAGCAGCCGGGCTGGGGGCAGGGGAAGTTCTGGAAACACCATATATTTT	CASSRAGGRGSSGNTIYF
TRBJ2-7	TRBV6-1	TRBD2	few	TGTGCCAGCAGTGACAAAGCGGGAGAGGGCTCCTACGAGCAGTACTTC	CASSDKAGEGSYEQYF
TRBJ2-3	TRBV15	TRBD2	.	TGTGCCACCAGCAGAGGGGGGGGAGGGAAGGGCACAGATACGCAGTATTTT	CATSRGGGGKGTDTQYF
TRBJ1-5	TRBV28	.	few	TGTGCCAGCAGTGAAAGGGGCAGCAGGTATAGCAATCAGCCCCAGCATTTT	CASSERGSRYSNQPQHF
TRBJ1-1	TRBV7-3	.	.	TGTGCCAGCAGCTTATTGGTGCTCGGCACTGAAGCTTTCTTT	CASSLLVLGTEAFF
TRBJ1-1	TRBV7-6	.	medium-sized	TGTGCCAGCAGCCGTACGGAGGGCAGGATTGAAGCTTTCTTT	CASSRTEGRIEAFF
TRBJ2-7	TRBV5-1	TRBD2	.	TGCGCCAGCAGCGAAACTAGCGGGGTCCCCTACGAGCAGTACTTC	CASSETSGVPYEQYF
TRBJ2-1	TRBV9	.	medium-sized	TGTGCCAGCAGCCCGGACTATGACAATGAGCAGTTCTTC	CASSPDYDNEQFF
TRBJ2-2	TRBV5-4	.	.	TGTGCCAGCAGCAAGAAGACCGGGATCCCCGGGGAGCTGTTTTTT	CASSKKTGIPGELFF
TRBJ2-5	TRBV2	.	many	TGTGCCAGCAGTGATAAGTCGAAGGGATCGGCGACCCAGTACTTC	CASSDKSKGSATQYF
TRBJ1-6	TRBV20-1	.	medium-sized	TGCAGTGCTCCCCTCACAGCCGATAATTCACCCCTCCACTTT	CSAPLTADNSPLHF
TRBJ2-2	TRBV19	.	many	TGTGCCAGTCGCAAGGACAGAGCGAACACCGGGGAGCTGTTTTTT	CASRKDRANTGELFF
TRBJ2-2	TRBV20-1	TRBD2	few	TGCAGTGCTAGAGGGACTAGCGGGGGTGACACCGGGGAGCTGTTTTTT	CSARGTSGGDTGELFF
TRBJ2-5	TRBV4-1	.	.	TGCGCCAGCAGCCAAGCTCTGGACAGCGGAGGGACCCAGTACTTC	CASSQALDSGGTQYF
TRBJ1-5	TRBV10-3	.	many	TGTGCCATCAGTGAGGGGGGGAATCAGCCCCAGCATTTT	CAISEGGNQPQHF